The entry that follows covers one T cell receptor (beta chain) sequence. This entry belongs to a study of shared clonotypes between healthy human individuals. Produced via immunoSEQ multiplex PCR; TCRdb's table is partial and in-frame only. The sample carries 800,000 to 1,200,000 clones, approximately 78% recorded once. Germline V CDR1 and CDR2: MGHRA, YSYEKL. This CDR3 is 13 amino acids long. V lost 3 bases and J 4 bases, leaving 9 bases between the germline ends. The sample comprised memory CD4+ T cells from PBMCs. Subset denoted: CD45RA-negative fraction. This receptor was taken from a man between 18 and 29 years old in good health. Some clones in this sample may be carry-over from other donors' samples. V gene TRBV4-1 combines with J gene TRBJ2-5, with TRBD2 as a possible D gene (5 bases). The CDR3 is CASSQPSGETQYF. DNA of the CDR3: TGCGCCAGCAGCCAGCCCAGCGGAGAGACCCAGTACTTC.